What follows are 27 T cell receptor beta chains derived from one specimen sequenced in a study of CD8+CD57+ T cells in acquired aplastic anemia. Investigators profiled TCR beta VDJ and CDR3 from genomic DNA template. Using its own MiXCR run on the reads, TCRdb lists one record per CDR3 protein. The repertoire consists of about 190,000 distinct CDR3 sequences, with 50% to 55% occurring once and the leading ten covering about 17%. The sample consisted of sorted CD4+, CD8+, or CD8+CD57+ T cells (not recorded which) from PBMCs. These receptors all come from a human donor in good health, serving as a control.

The chain is built from TRBV20-1 and TRBJ1-5; tentative D call: TRBD1 (6 bases). This CDR3 comprises 15 residues. The V and J ends lost 6 bases and 5 bases respectively, with 20 bases between them. In germline, CDR1 is DFQATT, CDR2 SNEGSKA (reference sequence). The CDR3 DNA reads as TGCAGTGCACTCCCCAGCACAGGGAATGATCAGCCCCAGCATTTT. Residues: CSALPSTGNDQPQHF.

This clonotype was seen many times. The chain uses TRBV29-1 and TRBJ1-1; D perhaps matches TRBD1 (5 bases). The CDR3 has 11 amino acids. V was cut by 5 bases and J by 5 bases, with 9 bases left in between. Germline CDR1 and CDR2: SQVTM and ANQGSEA. This CDR3 reads CSVRQFTEAFF. CDR3 DNA: TGCAGCGTTCGACAGTTTACTGAAGCTTTCTTT.

The chain uses TRBV29-1 and TRBJ1-2; perhaps TRBD1 as D (6 bases). The CDR3 covers 13 residues. Germline V CDR1 and CDR2: SQVTM, ANQGSEA. V lost 3 bases and J lost 7, with 15 bases in between. The CDR3 reads CSVEEQGATGYTF. In nucleotides, the CDR3 is TGCAGCGTTGAGGAACAGGGAGCTACTGGCTACACCTTC. Using reference TRBV29-1 and TRBJ1-2 for the parts outside the CDR3, the full variable domain is SAVISQKPSRDICQRGTSLTIQCQVDSQVTMMFWYRQQPGQSLTLIATANQGSEATYESGFVIDKFPISRPNLTFSTLTVSNMSPEDSSIYLCSVEEQGATGYTFGSGTRLTVV.

The chain has TRBV29-1 and TRBJ1-1; possible D gene TRBD1, 5 bases. Germline V gives CDR1 SQVTM, CDR2 ANQGSEA. V shed 3 bases and J shed 3 bases, with 11 bases lying between them. The CDR3 runs 13 residues. The CDR3 loop reads CSVDGRGDTEAFF. As DNA, the CDR3 is TGCAGCGTTGACGGACGGGGGGACACTGAAGCTTTCTTT.

Remarks on this clonotype: An end of the junction does not agree with germline; a read error may underlie this. The chain recombines TRBV7-3 with TRBJ2-3; 7 bases agree with TRBD2. The CDR3 consists of 17 residues. Germline V gene sequence: CDR1 SGHTA, CDR2 FQGTGA. CDR3 residues: CASSLQGSGGGSDMQYF. The CDR3 DNA reads as TGTGCCAGCAGCTTGCAGGGATCGGGAGGTGGATCAGATATGCAGTATTTT.

The chain has TRBV10-3 and TRBJ2-5; TRBD2 matches 9 bases. V lost 0 bases and J lost 1; bases outside the gene matches: 3. The CDR3 length is 16 residues. Germline loops: CDR1 ENHRY, CDR2 SYGVKD. The CDR3 here is CAISESASGAQETQYF. CDR3 DNA: TGTGCCATCAGTGAGTCGGCTAGCGGGGCCCAAGAGACCCAGTACTTC.

The J gene is TRBJ2-7, the V gene TRBV7-3, with unresolved D. The CDR3 runs to 13 residues. V shed 4 bases and J shed 2 bases, with 9 bases lying between them. CDR1 and CDR2 from the germline V gene are SGHTA and FQGTGA. Here the CDR3 DNA reads TGTGCCAGCAGCTCCGGTAACACCTACGAGCAGTACTTC. Residues: CASSSGNTYEQYF. The full variable domain, with the rest looked up from reference TRBV7-3 and TRBJ2-7, is GAGVSQTPSNKVTEKGKYVELRCDPISGHTALYWYRQSLGQGPEFLIYFQGTGAADDSGLPNDRFFAVRPEGSVSTLKIQRTERGDSAVYLCASSSGNTYEQYFGPGTRLTVT.

This clonotype has ten or more counts. CDR3 coding DNA: TGTGCCACCAGTGATTCGACGACAACGGGGGGCATTCAGTACTTC. Protein product: CATSDSTTTGGIQYF. The rearrangement links TRBV24-1 to TRBJ2-4, with TRBD2 identical over 7 bases. The ends lost 2 bases at V and 9 bases at J; junction bases unmatched: 9. CDR3 length: 15 amino acids. CDR1 is KGHDR and CDR2 is SFDVKD in the germline V gene.

The rearrangement links TRBV19 to TRBJ2-1, with 8 bases lining up with TRBD2. The junction had 7 bases not matched to a gene; V was cut back by 4 bases and J by 2 bases. Germline assignment: CDR1 LNHDA and CDR2 SQIVND (reference sequence). The CDR3 contains 16 residues. The CDR3 sequence: CASSTIAGPTYNEQFF. CDR3 nucleotides: TGTGCCAGTAGTACCATAGCGGGACCCACCTACAATGAGCAGTTCTTC.

This clonotype was seen at least ten times. The V call is TRBV5-1, the J call TRBJ2-7, with TRBD1 identical over 7 bases. The germline CDR1 and CDR2 sequences are SGHRS and YFSETQ. The CDR3 covers 16 residues. V shed 2 bases, J shed 5 bases, and the junction held 13 bases outside the gene matches. The CDR3 DNA reads TGCGCCAGCAGCTTCGGACAGGCCAGAGGGGGCCACGAGCAGTACTTC. Amino acids: CASSFGQARGGHEQYF.

This chain joins TRBV7-3 and TRBJ2-5, with TRBD1 matching over 7 bases. Trimming at V came to 1 base and at J to 11 bases, leaving 13 bases not matched to a gene. Germline CDR1 and CDR2: SGHTA and FQGTGA. CDR3 length equals 15 residues. CDR3 nucleotides: TGTGCCAGCAGCTTAATAAGGGCAGGGACAGATACGCAGTACTTC. Amino acids: CASSLIRAGTDTQYF.

The V gene is TRBV7-8, the J gene TRBJ2-1; 8 nucleotides line up with TRBD2. Germline V CDR1 and CDR2: SGHVS, FQNEAQ. V shed 1 base and J 10 bases; nucleotides not matched to a gene: 6. This CDR3 contains 14 residues. The CDR3 bases are TGTGCCAGCAGCTTAGACGGGGGGGCGAGGGAGCAGTTCTTC. Translated, it gives CASSLDGGAREQFF.

About this clonotype: The CDR3 carries no conserved terminal phenylalanine or tryptophan, so it likely arises from a read error. The rearrangement joins TRBV10-3 to TRBJ1-1, with TRBD1 matching 9 bases. With V trimmed by 9 bases and J by 0 bases, 5 bases remained unmatched. The CDR3 extends over 14 amino acids. Germline V gives CDR1 ENHRY, CDR2 SYGVKD. This chain's CDR3 is CAIQGASMNTEAFS. As DNA, the CDR3 is TGTGCCATACAGGGGGCATCCATGAACACTGAAGCTTTCTCT.

This clonotype was seen ten or more times. V is TRBV14 and J is TRBJ2-5; TRBD2 is a possible D gene (6 bases). The CDR3 is 16 amino acids. Germline CDR1 SGHDN, CDR2 FVKESK. V lost 0 bases to trimming and J lost 7 bases, with 18 bases between them. CDR3 region: CASSQEGGTPRGTQYF. CDR3 nucleotides: TGTGCCAGCAGCCAAGAAGGCGGGACTCCAAGGGGGACCCAGTACTTC.

The rearrangement joins TRBV7-3 to TRBJ2-3; D gene uncertain. The ends were cut back, 0 bases at V and 7 bases at J, with 8 bases in the middle. The germline CDR1 and CDR2 sequences are SGHTA and FQGTGA. The CDR3 extends over 13 amino acids. The CDR3 is CASSLTVGNTQYF. The CDR3, as DNA: TGTGCCAGCAGCTTAACGGTGGGGAATACGCAGTATTTT.

The chain is built from TRBV5-1 and TRBJ1-6, with a possible D match to TRBD1 (6 bases). Trimming shortened V by 5 bases and J by 6 bases, and 15 bases separated the two germline ends. CDR1 and CDR2 (germline): SGHRS, YFSETQ. The CDR3 runs to 15 residues. For the CDR3, the DNA is TGCGCCAGCAGAGAAAAGGACAGTCGTAATTCACCCCTCCACTTT. Its translation: CASREKDSRNSPLHF.

CDR3 loop: CASSVLAGGTGGELFF. The CDR3 DNA is TGTGCCAGCAGCGTACTAGCGGGAGGGACGGGCGGGGAGCTGTTTTTT. J is TRBJ2-2 and V is TRBV25-1; TRBD2 aligns across 13 bases. Germline CDR1 MGHDK, CDR2 SYGVNS. Trimming cost V 6 bases and J 7 bases; bases outside gene matches: 8. The CDR3 is 16 residues long.

The chain carries TRBV10-3 and TRBJ1-1, with 10 bases aligning to TRBD1. This CDR3 spans 13 amino acids. CDR1 and CDR2 from the germline V gene are ENHRY and SYGVKD. With 6 bases clipped from V and 3 bases from J, the junction kept 1 base outside the gene matches. CDR3 sequence: CAIRGTGDTEAFF. CDR3 DNA: TGTGCCATCAGGGGGACAGGGGACACTGAAGCTTTCTTT.

This clonotype occurred a few times. The chain has TRBV6-6 and TRBJ1-6; a weak D match, TRBD1 (5 bases). The V end was cut by 5 bases, the J end by 15 bases, with 20 bases between. CDR3 length: 14 residues. Germline V gene lookup returns CDR1 MNHNY and CDR2 SVGAGI (reference sequence). CDR3 protein: CASSHRTRAWVLHF. The CDR3 bases are TGTGCCAGCAGTCACCGGACAAGGGCGTGGGTCCTCCACTTT.

The chain is built from TRBV19 and TRBJ2-5, with TRBD2 matching over 8 bases. The length of the CDR3 is 15 residues. V lost 4 bases, J lost 4 bases, and 8 bases stayed unmatched. CDR1 is LNHDA, CDR2 SQIVND, per germline (reference sequence). CDR3 region: CASSTLSGTVETQYF. The CDR3 DNA is TGTGCCAGTAGTACGCTTAGCGGGACGGTAGAGACCCAGTACTTC.

The rearrangement uses TRBV9 and TRBJ2-6; 7 bases match TRBD2. CDR3 length equals 17 residues. Per germline, CDR1 SGDLS and CDR2 YYNGEE. The J segment lost 2 bases and the V segment lost 2 bases, leaving 7 bases of the junction unmatched. The CDR3 bases are TGTGCCAGCAGCGTGGCTCCGGGGGGAGCTGGGGCCAACGTCCTGACTTTC. It translates to CASSVAPGGAGANVLTF.

This chain links TRBV12-3 or TRBV12-4 with TRBJ1-2; unclear D gene. V shed 1 base and J shed 6 bases, with 9 bases lying between them. This CDR3 is 13 amino acids long. The CDR3 is CASSLDEHHGYTF. The CDR3 nucleotides are TGTGCCAGCAGTTTAGACGAACATCATGGCTACACCTTC.

This clonotype was counted at least ten times. The chain employs TRBV5-6 and TRBJ2-1; D not resolved. The length of the CDR3 is 14 residues. Germline CDR1 and CDR2: SGHDT and YYEEEE. V gave up 4 bases and J gave up 5 bases, with 13 bases separating them. The DNA for the CDR3 is TGTGCCAGCAGCCCCCTGAATATAGACAATGAGCAGTTCTTC. Its translation: CASSPLNIDNEQFF. Complete variable domain (other parts from reference TRBV5-6 and TRBJ2-1): DAGVTQSPTHLIKTRGQQVTLRCSPKSGHDTVSWYQQALGQGPQFIFQYYEEEERQRGNFPDRFSGHQFPNYSSELNVNALLLGDSALYLCASSPLNIDNEQFFGPGTRLTVL.

The rearrangement uses TRBV25-1 and TRBJ2-7, with 10 bases lining up with TRBD1. V was pared by 4 bases and J by 0 bases, with 3 bases of the junction left unmatched. Germline assignment: CDR1 MGHDK and CDR2 SYGVNS. The CDR3 is made up of 15 amino acids. This CDR3 is CASSGGQGRSYEQYF. DNA of the CDR3: TGTGCCAGCAGTGGGGGACAGGGGCGCTCCTACGAGCAGTACTTC.

On this clonotype itself: A much larger clone sits a single nucleotide away, making a read error possible. The V call is TRBV19, the J call TRBJ1-1; possibly TRBD1 for D (5 bases). Germline loops: CDR1 LNHDA, CDR2 SQIVND (reference sequence). CDR3 length equals 14 residues. CDR3 DNA sequence: TGTACCAGTAGTATCCCCGGCGTCGGGACTGGAGCTTTCTTT. Translating it yields CTSSIPGVGTGAFF.

This clonotype was seen at least ten times. The DNA of the CDR3 is TGTGCCAGCAGTTACTCGTGGGGACTTTACGAGCAGTACTTC. Its translation is CASSYSWGLYEQYF. The chain recombines TRBV6-5 with TRBJ2-7, with a tentative D call TRBD2 (6 bases). CDR1 and CDR2 from the germline V gene are MNHEY and SVGAGI. V gave up 0 bases and J gave up 4 bases, with 10 bases separating them. The CDR3 is made up of 14 amino acids.

In DNA form, the CDR3 reads TGTGCCAGCAGACCCCTCACCGGGACAGGGTTTCTCCTCTCCTACGAGCAGTACTTC. This encodes CASRPLTGTGFLLSYEQYF. The chain has TRBV7-9 and TRBJ2-7; TRBD1 matches 9 bases. V shed 6 bases and J 0 bases; nucleotides not matched to a gene: 18. Germline-derived CDR1 and CDR2 are SEHNR and FQNEAQ (reference sequence). There are 19 residues in the CDR3.